This entry lists 27 T cell receptor beta chains sequenced from one sample in a study of shared clonotypes between healthy human individuals. Sequenced by immunoSEQ multiplex PCR; TCRdb stores in-frame clones only, minus some. The profile shows 2 million to 2.5 million clones, 90% to 97% of them singletons. Sequencing was performed on naive CD4+ T cells sorted from blood. Subset defined: CD45RA+ positively selected. The receptor source for this set is a man between 18 and 35 years old in good health.

The chain carries TRBV27 and TRBJ2-1, with 12 bases lining up with TRBD2. Germline trimming cut 3 bases from V and 5 bases from J; bases unmatched to any gene: 5. This CDR3 region has 16 residues. The V gene's germline CDR1 is MNHEY and CDR2 SMNVEV (reference sequence). DNA for the CDR3: TGTGCCAGCAGTTTCGCTGGACTAGCGGGGAACAATGAGCAGTTCTTC. It yields the protein CASSFAGLAGNNEQFF.

The chain couples TRBV6-5 to TRBJ1-1, with D maybe TRBD1 (6 bases). The ends were cut back, 0 bases at V and 3 bases at J, with 11 bases in the middle. Germline CDR1 MNHEY, CDR2 SVGAGI. The CDR3 loop spans 15 amino acids. CDR3 coding DNA: TGTGCCAGCAGTTACTCCCCGGGGGCCCACACTGAAGCTTTCTTT. This translates into CASSYSPGAHTEAFF.

This clone showed up just once. The rearrangement joins TRBV6-1 to TRBJ1-5, with a possible D match to TRBD1 (5 bases). The CDR3 loop spans 16 amino acids. Trimming left V 4 bases short and J 7 bases short, with 20 bases between. Germline CDR1 and CDR2: MNHNS and SASEGT. The CDR3, as DNA: TGTGCCAGCAGTGGGGACCGGGGCCTTAAGGGGCAGCCCCAGCATTTT. It specifies CASSGDRGLKGQPQHF.

The table lists this clone with a count of one. The chain recombines TRBV5-1 with TRBJ1-1; D is uncertain. CDR1 SGHRS and CDR2 YFSETQ come from the germline V gene. With 1 base removed from V and 1 base from J, the gap between germline ends came to 14 bases. The CDR3 covers 16 residues. CDR3 sequence (DNA): TGCGCCAGCAGCTTGTACGTGCCCGAGGGGAACACTGAAGCTTTCTTT. This sequence encodes CASSLYVPEGNTEAFF.

In regard to this clone: This specimen includes other DNA sequences encoding the same CDR3. The V and J genes are TRBV18 and TRBJ1-1; no definite D call. Trimming cost V 1 base and J 1 base, with 7 bases left between them. The CDR3 spans 14 residues. CDR1 and CDR2 from the germline V gene are KGHSH and LQKENI. The CDR3 loop is CASSPLPANTEAFF. Here the CDR3 DNA reads TGTGCCAGCTCACCACTCCCAGCGAACACTGAAGCTTTCTTT.

The J gene is TRBJ2-1, the V gene TRBV9; D gene uncertain. This CDR3 contains 15 residues. Looked up from germline, CDR1 is SGDLS and CDR2 is YYNGEE. Deletions cut 0 bases from V and 0 bases from J, with 7 bases between. The DNA of the CDR3 is TGTGCCAGCAGCGTAGAAGCGAACTCCTACAATGAGCAGTTCTTC. Translated: CASSVEANSYNEQFF.

The V call is TRBV5-1, the J call TRBJ1-5; TRBD1 might be the D (6 bases). Germline V lookup: CDR1 SGHRS, CDR2 YFSETQ. V lost 1 base and J lost 5, with 19 bases in between. This CDR3 has 17 residues. CDR3 residues: CASSLRPRTVEDQPQHF. The DNA of the CDR3 is TGCGCCAGCAGCTTGCGACCCCGGACAGTAGAGGATCAGCCCCAGCATTTT.

The rearrangement joins TRBV5-1 to TRBJ1-4; D unclear. Looked up from germline, CDR1 is SGHRS and CDR2 is YFSETQ. Between the trimmed V and J ends, which lost 4 bases and 4 bases, there was a span of 11 bases. The CDR3 sequence is 14 residues long. CDR3 nucleotide sequence: TGCGCCAGCAGCCCAGCAAGGGATAATGAAAAACTGTTTTTT. It is translated as CASSPARDNEKLFF.

The chain employs TRBV7-9 and TRBJ1-5; D is unresolved. Trimming cost V 4 bases and J 7 bases, with 11 bases left between them. Looked up from germline, CDR1 is SEHNR and CDR2 is FQNEAQ (reference sequence). The CDR3 sequence is 13 residues long. CDR3 amino acids: CASSSRYGQPQHF. The CDR3 DNA reads as TGTGCCAGCAGCTCCCGTTATGGGCAGCCCCAGCATTTT.

This clone has a single count. The chain combines TRBV5-4 with TRBJ1-5; D is ambiguous. The germline V gene encodes CDR1 SGHNT and CDR2 YYREEE (reference sequence). V was shortened by 0 bases and J by 0 bases, with 10 bases between the two germline ends. The length of the CDR3 is 16 residues. CDR3 nucleotide sequence: TGTGCCAGCAGCTTGGATGGGTTCAATAGCAATCAGCCCCAGCATTTT. It translates to CASSLDGFNSNQPQHF.

The chain carries TRBV2 and TRBJ2-2; TRBD2 is a possible D gene (6 bases). Deletions cut 10 bases from V and 2 bases from J, with 17 bases between. Looked up from germline, CDR1 is SNHLY and CDR2 is FYNNEI. This CDR3 comprises 15 residues. For the CDR3, the DNA is TGTGCCAACTCCAAGGCCGGGGGAAACACCGGGGAGCTGTTTTTT. Its translation: CANSKAGGNTGELFF.

Regarding this clone: The junction differs from germline at one of its ends, possibly a read error. The chain joins TRBV7-7 to TRBJ2-1; no clear D. There are 15 residues in the CDR3. The V gene's germline CDR1 is SSHAT and CDR2 FNYEAQ (reference sequence). For the CDR3, the DNA is TGTGCTAGCAGCTTAGACCCGAAGGCCCCCACTGAGCAGTTCTTC. It specifies CASSLDPKAPTEQFF.

The rearrangement joins TRBV19 to TRBJ1-5; the match to TRBD1 covers 7 bases. The CDR3 consists of 14 residues. CDR1 and CDR2 from the germline V gene are LNHDA and SQIVND (reference sequence). The V gene end was trimmed by 6 bases and the J gene end by 5 bases; junction bases not matched to a gene: 7. CDR3 in DNA: TGTGCCAGTAGAGGCAGGGGGGGACATCAGCCCCAGCATTTT. Translation: CASRGRGGHQPQHF.

A word on this clone: Within the sample, other DNA sequences also encode this same CDR3. The genes are TRBV11-2 and TRBJ2-2; D gene ambiguous. This CDR3 spans 13 amino acids. Trimming took off 1 base at V and 3 bases at J, with 3 bases between the two ends. Germline V lookup: CDR1 SGHAT, CDR2 FQNNGV. The CDR3, as DNA: TGTGCCAGCAGCTTAGGGGACACCGGGGAGCTGTTTTTT. The encoded protein is CASSLGDTGELFF.

With regard to this clone: The same CDR3 is also encoded by other DNA sequences in this sample. This chain uses TRBV6-5 with TRBJ2-7; 10 bases match TRBD1. V trimming: 6 bases; J trimming: 7 bases; junction bases outside the gene matches: 6. The CDR3 is 13 residues long. Germline CDR1 reads MNHEY; CDR2 reads SVGAGI. This CDR3 is CASSRGQGGEQYF. The CDR3 nucleotides read TGTGCCAGCAGCCGCGGACAGGGGGGGGAGCAGTACTTC.

The gene calls are TRBV5-6 and TRBJ1-4; D call uncertain. The CDR3 is 12 amino acids. Germline V gene data show CDR1 as SGHDT and CDR2 as YYEEEE. Trimming took off 3 bases at V and 5 bases at J, with 5 bases between the two ends. In DNA, the CDR3 is TGTGCCAGCAGCTACGCCAATGAAAAACTGTTTTTT. Protein product: CASSYANEKLFF. The full variable domain, its missing parts supplied by reference TRBV5-6 and TRBJ1-4, is DAGVTQSPTHLIKTRGQQVTLRCSPKSGHDTVSWYQQALGQGPQFIFQYYEEEERQRGNFPDRFSGHQFPNYSSELNVNALLLGDSALYLCASSYANEKLFFGSGTQLSVL.

This clone was counted a single time. The V gene is TRBV7-2, the J gene TRBJ1-6, with unresolved D. The germline gives CDR1 SGHTA, CDR2 FQGNSA. The CDR3 length is 15 residues. V lost 1 base and J 7 bases, leaving 11 bases between the germline ends. The CDR3, as DNA: TGTGCCAGCAGCTTAGAGATCGGAGTAAATTCACCCCTCCACTTT. Protein product: CASSLEIGVNSPLHF.

The CDR3, as DNA: TGTGCCAGCTCACCACTCCCCGAGGGGCCCCAGCATTTT. Translation: CASSPLPEGPQHF. V gene TRBV18 combines with J gene TRBJ1-5; the D is unclear. This CDR3 contains 13 residues. Trimming pared 1 base from V and 9 bases from J, leaving 10 bases between. Germline CDR1 is KGHSH and CDR2 is LQKENI.

The rearrangement links TRBV11-2 to TRBJ2-7; D is possibly TRBD2 (5 bases). CDR1 SGHAT and CDR2 FQNNGV come from the germline V gene. The V end lost 1 base, the J end lost 7 bases, and 14 bases lay between the germline ends. The CDR3 runs to 14 residues. CDR3 DNA: TGTGCCAGCAGCTTAGGAGGGAACCCGGGGGAGCAGTACTTC. Residues: CASSLGGNPGEQYF.

In regard to this clone: Within the sample, other DNA sequences also encode this same CDR3. The V gene is TRBV5-1, the J gene TRBJ1-5, with D perhaps TRBD1 (5 bases). CDR1 and CDR2 from the germline V gene are SGHRS and YFSETQ. V dropped 2 bases and J dropped 3 bases, with 12 bases sitting between them. The CDR3 runs 15 residues. The CDR3 DNA reads as TGCGCCAGCAGCTTAGGAGACAGTCTCAATCAGCCCCAGCATTTT. This translates into CASSLGDSLNQPQHF.

V gene TRBV5-6 combines with J gene TRBJ1-1; possibly TRBD1 for D (6 bases). V lost 0 bases and J 5 bases, leaving 17 bases between the germline ends. The germline gives CDR1 SGHDT, CDR2 YYEEEE. The CDR3 loop spans 16 amino acids. DNA of the CDR3: TGTGCCAGCAGCTTGGGAGGCCCCGGGGGGCGGACTGAAGCTTTCTTT. It codes for CASSLGGPGGRTEAFF.

This chain connects TRBV2 to TRBJ2-6, with D hard to call. Trimming pared 5 bases from V and 3 bases from J, leaving 8 bases between. The germline V gene has CDR1 SNHLY and CDR2 FYNNEI. The CDR3 covers 14 residues. The CDR3 sequence: CASSPLVGANVLTF. The CDR3 DNA reads TGTGCCAGCAGTCCTTTAGTTGGGGCCAACGTCCTGACTTTC. The full variable domain, rest sourced from reference TRBV2 and TRBJ2-6, is EPEVTQTPSHQVTQMGQEVILRCVPISNHLYFYWYRQILGQKVEFLVSFYNNEISEKSEIFDDQFSVERPDGSNFTLKIRSTKLEDSAMYFCASSPLVGANVLTFGAGSRLTVL.

This rearrangement joins TRBV6-4 to TRBJ2-5; 10 bases match TRBD2. Germline V gene sequence: CDR1 MRHNA, CDR2 SNTAGT. J lost 4 bases, V lost 5 bases, and 7 bases had no gene match. The CDR3 extends over 15 amino acids. The CDR3 nucleotides read TGTGCCAGCAGTCCAGCGGGAGGGCCTTTAGAGACCCAGTACTTC. It codes for CASSPAGGPLETQYF.

The genes are TRBV19 and TRBJ1-2; 7 nucleotides agree with TRBD1. This CDR3 region has 13 residues. Germline lookup yields CDR1 LNHDA and CDR2 SQIVND (reference sequence). V trimming: 0 bases; J trimming: 8 bases; junction bases outside the gene matches: 3. The CDR3 loop reads CASSIDPTGGYTF. CDR3 nucleotides: TGTGCCAGTAGTATAGATCCGACAGGGGGCTACACCTTC.

A word on this clone: The same CDR3 can be traced to other DNA sequences in this sample. The V gene is TRBV7-2, the J gene TRBJ2-7, with 10 bases fitting TRBD2. This CDR3 is built from 15 residues. V lost 1 base and J lost 2; bases outside the gene matches: 2. Germline CDR1 SGHTA, CDR2 FQGNSA. The CDR3, as DNA: TGTGCCAGCAGCTTAGTAGCGGGAGGAACCTACGAGCAGTACTTC. This sequence encodes CASSLVAGGTYEQYF.

V and J are TRBV9 and TRBJ2-3; D tentatively reads TRBD1 or TRBD2 (5 bases each). V lost 1 base, J lost 2 bases, and 14 bases lay in between. The CDR3 is made up of 16 amino acids. CDR1 and CDR2 from the germline V gene are SGDLS and YYNGEE. The DNA of the CDR3 is TGTGCCAGCAGCGTAATTGGGGGTCCGACCACAGATACGCAGTATTTT. Translating gives CASSVIGGPTTDTQYF. Full variable domain (missing parts from reference TRBV9 and TRBJ2-3): DSGVTQTPKHLITATGQRVTLRCSPRSGDLSVYWYQQSLDQGLQFLIQYYNGEERAKGNILERFSAQQFPDLHSELNLSSLELGDSALYFCASSVIGGPTTDTQYFGPGTRLTVL.

This chain connects TRBV7-3 to TRBJ2-1; no definite D call. The V and J ends lost 2 bases and 7 bases respectively, with 6 bases between them. The CDR3 is 12 residues long. Germline CDR1 and CDR2: SGHTA and FQGTGA. The CDR3 is CASSLDTNEQFF. The CDR3 DNA follows: TGTGCCAGCAGCTTAGATACAAATGAGCAGTTCTTC.